One and the same sample provided the 14 T cell receptor beta chains below, sequenced in a study of early T cells in non-severe SARS-CoV-2 infection. TCRdb called the 5' RACE reads again in MiXCR, with one record for every CDR3 protein. The sample shows about 92,000 distinct CDR3 sequences, around an eighth of them seen only once. The sample was whole blood. Every receptor here comes from an adult who was a healthcare worker with PCR-confirmed SARS-CoV-2 infection or an uninfected control (not recorded which).

This clonotype showed up many times. This chain uses TRBV20-1 with TRBJ2-5; 7 positions match TRBD2. V shed 5 bases, J shed 7 bases, and the junction held 16 bases outside the gene matches. CDR1 and CDR2 from the germline V gene are DFQATT and SNEGSKA (reference sequence). This CDR3 is built from 15 residues. The CDR3 DNA follows: TGCAGTGCTTCCACATCTACGCGGGGAGGGCGGACCCAGTACTTC. Protein product: CSASTSTRGGRTQYF.

This clonotype was seen only a few times. The junction and the germline gene differ at one end; a read error may be behind it. V gene TRBV11-2 combines with J gene TRBJ2-2; 10 bases are shared with TRBD1. Germline V gene data show CDR1 as SGHAT and CDR2 as FQNNGV. This CDR3 region has 16 residues. The CDR3 DNA sequence: TGTGCCAGCAGCGTAGACAGGGGGCGTCACACCGGGGAGCTGTTTTTT. Translated, it gives CASSVDRGRHTGELFF.

This clonotype was observed a single time. A much more abundant neighbour one base away suggests this may be a read error. The chain is built from TRBV3-1 and TRBJ2-7, with D perhaps matching TRBD1 (6 bases). V was pared by 4 bases and J by 3 bases, with 16 bases between. CDR3 length: 15 amino acids. The V gene's germline CDR1 is LGHDT and CDR2 YNNKEL (reference sequence). In DNA form, the CDR3 reads TGTGCCAGCAGCCCAGGGACATGGGTCGGCTACGAGCAGTACTTC. Protein product: CASSPGTWVGYEQYF.

The table lists this clonotype with a few counts. V and J are TRBV20-1 and TRBJ2-7; perhaps TRBD2 as D (7 bases). CDR1 and CDR2 (germline): DFQATT, SNEGSKA (reference sequence). The CDR3 has 13 residues. V lost 7 bases and J 5 bases, leaving 18 bases between the germline ends. CDR3 sequence: CSVRGRGGNEQYF. DNA for the CDR3: TGCAGTGTTAGGGGTCGCGGGGGCAACGAGCAGTACTTC.

This clonotype was seen at least ten times. The J gene is TRBJ1-1, the V gene TRBV2; D unresolved. The CDR3 runs 13 residues. CDR1 is SNHLY and CDR2 is FYNNEI in the germline V gene. Trimming left V 0 bases short and J 5 bases short, with 7 bases between. The CDR3 protein is CASSEAPNTEAFF. CDR3 in DNA: TGTGCCAGCAGTGAAGCGCCTAATACTGAAGCTTTCTTT.

This clonotype was counted a few times. V is TRBV7-6 and J is TRBJ2-1; TRBD2 matches at 7 bases. V dropped 5 bases and J dropped 2; count of bases not matched to a gene: 6. The CDR3 spans 15 residues. Germline values: CDR1 SGHVS, CDR2 FNYEAQ. For the CDR3, the DNA is TGTGCCAGCAGCCCTACCGGGGGGACCTACAATGAGCAGTTCTTC. Residues: CASSPTGGTYNEQFF.

There are a few counts of this clonotype. The V and J genes are TRBV6-5 and TRBJ1-2; D perhaps matches TRBD1 (6 bases). The CDR3 loop spans 14 amino acids. The germline V and J ends were trimmed by 7 bases and 4 bases, with 16 bases remaining between them. CDR1 MNHEY and CDR2 SVGAGI come from the germline V gene. The DNA of the CDR3 is TGTGCCAGCACCTACGGGAGGGGGTTCTATGGCTACACCTTC. Translating gives CASTYGRGFYGYTF.

The chain carries TRBV4-1 and TRBJ2-7; D is possibly TRBD1 (6 bases). The V gene lost 1 base and the J gene lost 6 bases, with 16 bases spanning the gap. The CDR3 spans 15 residues. Germline V gene data show CDR1 as MGHRA and CDR2 as YSYEKL. CDR3 DNA sequence: TGCGCCAGCAGCCAAGTTAAGGGGGTCTTGCGCGAGCAGTACTTC. Translating it yields CASSQVKGVLREQYF.

The DNA of the CDR3 is TGTGCCAGCAGCCCGAAACTCGACCACTACAATGAGCAGTTCTTC. It is translated as CASSPKLDHYNEQFF. The V and J genes are TRBV7-6 and TRBJ2-1; D remains ambiguous. The CDR3 covers 15 residues. Trimming took 5 bases from V and 3 from J, leaving 14 bases between them. Germline CDR1 reads SGHVS; CDR2 reads FNYEAQ.

This clonotype is a singleton in its sample. The chain combines TRBV9 with TRBJ2-2; 15 bases match TRBD2. Losses at the gene ends were 4 bases for V and 6 bases for J; bases not matched to a gene: 10. CDR1 and CDR2 from the germline V gene are SGDLS and YYNGEE. The CDR3 is 18 residues long. CDR3: CASSSRTSGRARPGELFF. DNA of the CDR3: TGTGCCAGCAGCTCCCGGACTAGCGGGAGGGCCCGACCCGGGGAGCTGTTTTTT.

In this sample, this clonotype turned up many times. The chain recombines TRBV28 with TRBJ2-4, with D possibly being TRBD1 or TRBD2 (5 bases each). Trimming removed 6 bases at V and 0 bases at J, with 9 bases between. The CDR3 runs to 14 residues. The germline CDR1 and CDR2 sequences are MDHEN and SYDVKM. The CDR3 coding sequence is TGTGCCAGCAGCGGGGCCGTAGCCAAAAACATTCAGTACTTC. As protein: CASSGAVAKNIQYF. The full variable domain, in which reference TRBV28 and TRBJ2-4 provide the parts outside the CDR3, is DVKVTQSSRYLVKRTGEKVFLECVQDMDHENMFWYRQDPGLGLRLIYFSYDVKMKEKGDIPEGYSVSREKKERFSLILESASTNQTSMYLCASSGAVAKNIQYFGAGTRLSVL.

This clonotype was observed a few times. The rearrangement links TRBV11-3 to TRBJ2-1; D may be TRBD1 (6 bases). The CDR3 covers 14 residues. V lost 2 bases, J lost 6 bases, and 11 bases lay in between. Looked up from germline, CDR1 is SGHNT and CDR2 is YENEEA. The CDR3 sequence is CASSLIGQFNEQFF. DNA for the CDR3: TGTGCCAGCAGCTTAATAGGACAGTTCAATGAGCAGTTCTTC.

In this sample, this clonotype turned up many times. The V and J genes are TRBV4-1 and TRBJ2-7, with 7 bases that match TRBD2. CDR1 is MGHRA and CDR2 is YSYEKL in the germline V gene. Germline trimming cut 4 bases from V and 4 bases from J; bases unmatched to any gene: 13. The CDR3 consists of 16 residues. The CDR3 spells CASSLSGTTLSYEQYF. CDR3 nucleotides: TGCGCCAGCAGCCTATCCGGGACTACCCTTAGTTACGAGCAGTACTTC.

This clonotype was detected once. The chain combines TRBV19 with TRBJ2-1; unclear D gene. Germline V gene sequence: CDR1 LNHDA, CDR2 SQIVND (reference sequence). The ends were cut back, 7 bases at V and 0 bases at J, with 10 bases in the middle. CDR3 length: 14 amino acids. CDR3 sequence reads: CASKRGGSYNEQFF. The CDR3 nucleotides are TGTGCCAGTAAACGCGGCGGCTCCTACAATGAGCAGTTCTTC.